Shown below are 18 T cell receptor beta chains from a single sample sequenced in a study of T-cell memory formation after mild COVID-19. TCRdb fed the 5' RACE reads into MiXCR, producing one record per CDR3 protein. The top ten clones hold approximately 3.4% of a sample with under 200,000 distinct CDR3 sequences, 10% to 15% of them seen once. The sample consisted of PBMCs or a T cell subset sorted from them (not recorded which). The receptors derive from a man between 18 and 29 years old who had mild COVID-19 (a few samples of this study predate the infection). Cell type and time point are not known.

In this sample, this clonotype turned up many times. The V and J genes are TRBV24-1 and TRBJ2-1, with no clear D. The germline CDR1 and CDR2 sequences are KGHDR and SFDVKD. This CDR3 has 12 amino acids. V gave up 3 bases and J gave up 8 bases, with 7 bases separating them. The CDR3 region is CATSDGIHEQFF. The CDR3 DNA reads TGTGCCACCAGTGATGGGATCCATGAGCAGTTCTTC.

This clonotype has more than one count but fewer than ten. The chain links TRBV20-1 to TRBJ2-2, with 8 bases lining up with TRBD2. There are 14 residues in the CDR3. Germline CDR1 DFQATT, CDR2 SNEGSKA (reference sequence). Germline trimming cut 6 bases from V and 2 bases from J; bases unmatched to any gene: 5. The CDR3 nucleotides read TGCAGTGCCACAAGCGGGAGAAACACCGGGGAGCTGTTTTTT. Translated: CSATSGRNTGELFF.

This clonotype was observed a few times. The chain carries TRBV20-1 and TRBJ2-4, with TRBD1 matching over 7 bases. V shed 3 bases and J 5 bases; nucleotides not matched to a gene: 7. The CDR3 covers 14 residues. In germline, CDR1 is DFQATT, CDR2 SNEGSKA (reference sequence). In DNA form, the CDR3 reads TGCAGTGCTAGCTACAGGGGAAGGCAAAACATTCAGTACTTC. Translating gives CSASYRGRQNIQYF.

This clonotype was seen only a few times. V and J are TRBV24-1 and TRBJ2-1; possibly TRBD1 for D (6 bases). The CDR3 extends over 12 amino acids. Trimming stripped 7 bases from V and 9 bases from J, with 12 bases between. The germline gives CDR1 KGHDR, CDR2 SFDVKD. CDR3 nucleotide sequence: TGTGCCACCAGCGCAACAGGGTTTGAGCAGTTCTTC. Protein product: CATSATGFEQFF.

V and J are TRBV12-3 or TRBV12-4 and TRBJ2-5; either TRBD1 or TRBD2 may fit D (5 bases each). Trimming removed 7 bases at V and 4 bases at J, with 13 bases between. The CDR3 is 13 amino acids. This CDR3 reads CASNPLGGETQYF. The CDR3 bases are TGTGCCAGCAATCCTCTTGGGGGAGAGACCCAGTACTTC.

The V gene is TRBV9, the J gene TRBJ2-1; D is perhaps TRBD1 (5 bases). Germline V lookup: CDR1 SGDLS, CDR2 YYNGEE. The CDR3 spans 12 residues. The V end was cut by 3 bases, the J end by 11 bases, with 12 bases between. CDR3 protein: CASSANGHQQFF. DNA of the CDR3: TGTGCCAGCAGCGCAAACGGACATCAGCAGTTCTTC.

This chain uses TRBV2 with TRBJ2-2; TRBD1 or TRBD2 may be the D gene (5 bases each). This CDR3 is 17 amino acids long. Per the germline V gene, CDR1 is SNHLY and CDR2 is FYNNEI. V was trimmed by 2 bases and J by 4 bases, leaving 17 bases between them. The CDR3 region is CASSEFAGMGSTGELFF. DNA of the CDR3: TGTGCCAGCAGTGAATTTGCAGGGATGGGGAGCACCGGGGAGCTGTTTTTT. The full variable domain, completed using reference TRBV2 and TRBJ2-2, is EPEVTQTPSHQVTQMGQEVILRCVPISNHLYFYWYRQILGQKVEFLVSFYNNEISEKSEIFDDQFSVERPDGSNFTLKIRSTKLEDSAMYFCASSEFAGMGSTGELFFGEGSRLTVL.

The rearrangement links TRBV5-1 to TRBJ2-1; 11 positions match TRBD2. Germline trimming cut 4 bases from V and 4 bases from J; bases unmatched to any gene: 7. The CDR3 runs 16 residues. Germline V lookup: CDR1 SGHRS, CDR2 YFSETQ. The CDR3 spells CASSAVAGGLYNEQFF. The CDR3 DNA reads as TGCGCCAGCAGCGCGGTAGCGGGGGGGCTTTACAATGAGCAGTTCTTC. Based on the CDR3 plus reference TRBV5-1 and TRBJ2-1, the full variable domain is KAGVTQTPRYLIKTRGQQVTLSCSPISGHRSVSWYQQTPGQGLQFLFEYFSETQRNKGNFPGRFSGRQFSNSRSEMNVSTLELGDSALYLCASSAVAGGLYNEQFFGPGTRLTVL.

This clonotype has a handful of counts. This chain uses TRBV7-2 with TRBJ1-2; tentatively, D is TRBD1 (5 bases). Germline values: CDR1 SGHTA, CDR2 FQGNSA. The CDR3 consists of 13 residues. Trimming cost V 5 bases and J 2 bases, with 9 bases left between them. Here the CDR3 reads CASSLQVNYGYTF. The CDR3 bases are TGTGCCAGCAGCCTACAGGTGAACTATGGCTACACCTTC.

This clonotype was counted at least ten times. The rearrangement links TRBV7-2 to TRBJ2-7; TRBD1 aligns across 9 bases. Germline trimming cut 4 bases from V and 3 bases from J; bases unmatched to any gene: 4. The CDR3 is 14 amino acids. The germline CDR1 and CDR2 sequences are SGHTA and FQGNSA. The CDR3 protein is CASSSGTGYYEQYF. CDR3 DNA: TGTGCCAGCAGCTCCGGGACAGGGTACTACGAGCAGTACTTC.

The V call is TRBV7-7, the J call TRBJ2-3, with TRBD1 as a possible D gene (6 bases). Trimming took 5 bases from V and 0 from J, leaving 12 bases between them. The CDR3 consists of 15 residues. Per germline, CDR1 SSHAT and CDR2 FNYEAQ (reference sequence). In DNA, the CDR3 is TGTGCCAGCAGCCAACAAGGACAGAGCACAGATACGCAGTATTTT. Protein product: CASSQQGQSTDTQYF.

This clonotype has a handful of counts. V gene TRBV7-2 combines with J gene TRBJ2-5, with 12 bases aligning to TRBD2. The CDR3 covers 15 residues. The junction had 6 bases not matched to a gene; V was cut back by 5 bases and J by 5 bases. Germline assignment: CDR1 SGHTA and CDR2 FQGNSA. CDR3 loop: CASSASGGAWETQYF. Written as DNA, the CDR3 is TGTGCCAGCAGCGCTAGCGGGGGGGCGTGGGAGACCCAGTACTTC.

This clonotype was detected only a few times. The chain employs TRBV28 and TRBJ1-5; maybe TRBD1 (6 bases). The germline CDR1 and CDR2 sequences are MDHEN and SYDVKM. Trimming removed 6 bases from V and 5 bases from J, with 14 bases in between. The CDR3 runs to 14 residues. Here the CDR3 DNA reads TGTGCCAGCAGGGGGGCAGGCCCTTATCAGCCCCAGCATTTT. Its translation is CASRGAGPYQPQHF.

The table lists this clonotype with a few counts. The chain joins TRBV7-9 to TRBJ1-2; D unclear. V dropped 0 bases and J dropped 5 bases, with 4 bases sitting between them. The CDR3 sequence is 12 residues long. The V gene's germline CDR1 is SEHNR and CDR2 FQNEAQ (reference sequence). CDR3 DNA: TGTGCCAGCAGCTTAGCGATATATGGCTACACCTTC. Amino acid sequence: CASSLAIYGYTF.

This clonotype was observed a handful of times. The chain carries TRBV15 and TRBJ1-5, with D possibly being TRBD1 (5 bases). Germline V lookup: CDR1 LNHNV, CDR2 YYDKDF (reference sequence). Trimming pared 0 bases from V and 3 bases from J, leaving 15 bases between. This CDR3 comprises 17 residues. This chain's CDR3 is CATSREAGGRDNQPQHF. CDR3 bases: TGTGCCACCAGCAGAGAGGCGGGGGGAAGGGACAATCAGCCCCAGCATTTT.

This clonotype appeared many times. The genes are TRBV7-3 and TRBJ2-1; maybe TRBD2 (5 bases). Trimming removed 5 bases from V and 7 bases from J, with 24 bases in between. CDR1 is SGHTA, CDR2 FQGTGA, per germline. This CDR3 spans 17 amino acids. The CDR3, as DNA: TGTGCCAGCAGCCTGTCCCCATTGGGCTTCTCGGGGAATGAGCAGTTCTTC. Encoded protein: CASSLSPLGFSGNEQFF.

This chain joins TRBV4-3 and TRBJ2-3; 7 bases align to TRBD2. V dropped 3 bases and J dropped 0; count of bases not matched to a gene: 15. CDR1 is LGHNA, CDR2 YSLEER, per germline. The CDR3 runs to 19 residues. Here the CDR3 reads CASSQGTASGGASTDTQYF. CDR3 nucleotides: TGCGCCAGCAGCCAGGGGACCGCTAGCGGTGGGGCTAGCACAGATACGCAGTATTTT.

This chain joins TRBV5-1 and TRBJ2-5, with 10 bases identical to TRBD2. Germline V CDR1 and CDR2: SGHRS, YFSETQ. This CDR3 is 15 amino acids long. Trimming took 3 bases from V and 3 from J; bases not matched to a gene: 5. The CDR3 reads CASSWGLAGEETQYF. The CDR3 nucleotides read TGCGCCAGCAGCTGGGGCCTAGCGGGGGAAGAGACCCAGTACTTC.